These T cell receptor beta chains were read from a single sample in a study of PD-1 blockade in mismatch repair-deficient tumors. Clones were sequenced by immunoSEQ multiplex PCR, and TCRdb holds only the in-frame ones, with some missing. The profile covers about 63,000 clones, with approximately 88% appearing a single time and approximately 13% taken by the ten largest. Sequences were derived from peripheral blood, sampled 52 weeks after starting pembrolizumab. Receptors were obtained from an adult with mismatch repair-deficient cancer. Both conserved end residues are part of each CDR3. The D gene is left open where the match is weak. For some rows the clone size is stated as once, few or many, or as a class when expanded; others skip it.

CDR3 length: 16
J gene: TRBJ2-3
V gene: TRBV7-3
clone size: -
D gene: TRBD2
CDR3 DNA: TGTGCCAGCAGCCGAGGGACTAGCGCGTACACAGATACGCAGTATTTT
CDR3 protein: CASSRGTSAYTDTQYF

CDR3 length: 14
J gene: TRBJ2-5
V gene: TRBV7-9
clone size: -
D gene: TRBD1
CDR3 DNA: TGTGCCAGCAGCCCCCGACAGGGCGGGGAGACCCAGTACTTC
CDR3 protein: CASSPRQGGETQYF

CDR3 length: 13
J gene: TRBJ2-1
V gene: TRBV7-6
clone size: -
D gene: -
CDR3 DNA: TGTGCCAGCAGCTTAGGGGTTCACAATGAGCAGTTCTTC
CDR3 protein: CASSLGVHNEQFF

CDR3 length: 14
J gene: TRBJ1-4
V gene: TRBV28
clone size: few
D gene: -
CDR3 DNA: TGTGCCAGCAGTGACTTACAGGGTTTAGAAAAACTGTTTTTT
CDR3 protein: CASSDLQGLEKLFF

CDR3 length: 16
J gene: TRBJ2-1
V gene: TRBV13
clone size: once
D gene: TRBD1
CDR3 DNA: TGTGCCAGCAGCACTAGTCCGGGACAGAGATACAATGAGCAGTTCTTC
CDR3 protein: CASSTSPGQRYNEQFF

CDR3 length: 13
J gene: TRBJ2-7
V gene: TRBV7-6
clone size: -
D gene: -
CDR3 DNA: TGTGCCAGCAGCTTAGTCGGCGGGATTAAGCAGTACTTC
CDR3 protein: CASSLVGGIKQYF

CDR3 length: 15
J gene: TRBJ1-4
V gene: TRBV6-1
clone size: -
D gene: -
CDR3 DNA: TGTGCCAGCAGTGAATTTGGGGGTTTACGAGAAAAACTGTTTTTT
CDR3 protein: CASSEFGGLREKLFF

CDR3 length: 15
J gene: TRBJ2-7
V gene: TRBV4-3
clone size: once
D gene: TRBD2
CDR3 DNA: TGCGCCAGCAGCCAAGAATGGGGGGGGAGGTACGAGCAGTACTTC
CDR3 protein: CASSQEWGGRYEQYF

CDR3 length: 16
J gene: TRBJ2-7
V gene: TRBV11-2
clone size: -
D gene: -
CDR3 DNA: TGTGCCAGCAGCTCCTTCAGGGAAGTTACAACCTACGAGCAGTACTTC
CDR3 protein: CASSSFREVTTYEQYF

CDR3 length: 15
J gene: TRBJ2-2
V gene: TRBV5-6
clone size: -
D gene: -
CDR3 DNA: TGTGCCAGCAGCTTGTCGGCCGCGAACACCGGGGAGCTGTTTTTT
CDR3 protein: CASSLSAANTGELFF

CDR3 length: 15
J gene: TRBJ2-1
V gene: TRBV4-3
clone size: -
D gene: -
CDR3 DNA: TGCGCCAGCAGCCACAAGCTGGAGGGGGGCAATGAGCAGTTCTTC
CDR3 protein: CASSHKLEGGNEQFF

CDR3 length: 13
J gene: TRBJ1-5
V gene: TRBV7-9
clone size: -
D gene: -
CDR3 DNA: TGTGCCAGCAGCATAGGTAGCAATCAGCCCCAGCATTTT
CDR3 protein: CASSIGSNQPQHF

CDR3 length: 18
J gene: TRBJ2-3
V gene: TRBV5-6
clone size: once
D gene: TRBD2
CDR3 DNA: TGTGCCAGCAGCGGACTAGCGGGAGGTAGCTCTAGCACAGATACGCAGTATTTT
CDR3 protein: CASSGLAGGSSSTDTQYF

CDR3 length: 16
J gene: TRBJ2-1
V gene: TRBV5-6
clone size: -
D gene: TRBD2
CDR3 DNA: TGTGCCAGCAGCTCCCTCCGACTAGCGGGATTTAATGAGCAGTTCTTC
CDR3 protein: CASSSLRLAGFNEQFF

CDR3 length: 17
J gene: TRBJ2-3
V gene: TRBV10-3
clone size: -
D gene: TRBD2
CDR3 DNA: TGTGCCATCAGTGACCAGGGACTAGCGGGAGATGGAGATACGCAGTATTTT
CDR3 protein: CAISDQGLAGDGDTQYF

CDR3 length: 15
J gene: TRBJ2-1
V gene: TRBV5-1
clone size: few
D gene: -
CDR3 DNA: TGCGCCAGCAGCTCTGGGACTGGAAACTACAATGAGCAGTTCTTC
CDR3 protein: CASSSGTGNYNEQFF

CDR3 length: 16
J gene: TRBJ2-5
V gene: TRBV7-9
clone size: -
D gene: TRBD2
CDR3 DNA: TGTGCCAGCGGAAAAGGACTAGCGGGAGGGCAGGAGACCCAGTACTTC
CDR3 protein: CASGKGLAGGQETQYF

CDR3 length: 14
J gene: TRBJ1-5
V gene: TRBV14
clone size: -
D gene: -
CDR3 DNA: TGTGCCAGCAGCAAAACAGGGTCGATTCAGCCCCAGCATTTT
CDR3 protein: CASSKTGSIQPQHF

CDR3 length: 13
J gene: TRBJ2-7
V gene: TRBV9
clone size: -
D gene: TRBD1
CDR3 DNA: TGTGCCAGCAGCGCCGGGACAGGGGCCGAGCAGTACTTC
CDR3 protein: CASSAGTGAEQYF

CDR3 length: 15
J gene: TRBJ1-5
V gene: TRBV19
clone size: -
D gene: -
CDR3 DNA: TGTGCCAGTAGTGTAAGCGCGGGGGGGGGTCAGCCCCAGCATTTT
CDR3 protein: CASSVSAGGGQPQHF

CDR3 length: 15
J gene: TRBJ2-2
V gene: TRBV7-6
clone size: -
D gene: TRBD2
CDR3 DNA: TGTGCCAGCAGCTTAGGGACTAGAGACACCGGGGAGCTGTTTTTT
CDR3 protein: CASSLGTRDTGELFF

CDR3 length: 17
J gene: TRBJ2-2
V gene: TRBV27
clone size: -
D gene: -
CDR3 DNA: TGTGCCAGCAGCCGAAGGGGGGGAATCTTGAACACCGGGGAGCTGTTTTTT
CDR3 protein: CASSRRGGILNTGELFF

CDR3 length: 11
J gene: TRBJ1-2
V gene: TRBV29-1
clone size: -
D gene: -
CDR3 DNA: TGCAGCGTTGCAGGGCTGGGTGGCTACACCTTC
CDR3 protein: CSVAGLGGYTF

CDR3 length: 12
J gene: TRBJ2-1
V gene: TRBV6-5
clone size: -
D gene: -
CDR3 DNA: TGTGCCAGCAGTTACTCCCGGGGTGAGCAGTTCTTC
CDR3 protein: CASSYSRGEQFF

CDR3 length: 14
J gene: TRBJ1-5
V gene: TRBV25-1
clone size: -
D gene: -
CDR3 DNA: TGTGCCAGCAGTGAACTGGGTTCGAATCAGCCCCAGCATTTT
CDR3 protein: CASSELGSNQPQHF

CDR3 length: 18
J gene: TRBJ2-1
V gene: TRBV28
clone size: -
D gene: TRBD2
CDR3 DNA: TGTGCCAGCATAAATAATACTCCGGCGGGAGCTGCTTACAATGAGCAGTTCTTC
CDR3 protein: CASINNTPAGAAYNEQFF

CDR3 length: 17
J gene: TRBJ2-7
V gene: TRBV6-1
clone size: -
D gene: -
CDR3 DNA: TGTGCCAGCAGTGAGCTCGTCCTCAGGGAGGCCGGCGACGAGCAGTACTTC
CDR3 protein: CASSELVLREAGDEQYF

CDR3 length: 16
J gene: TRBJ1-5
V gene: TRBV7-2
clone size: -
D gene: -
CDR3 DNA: TGTGCCAGCAGCTTAGTATCCAGGACTAGCAATCAGCCCCAGCATTTT
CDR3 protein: CASSLVSRTSNQPQHF

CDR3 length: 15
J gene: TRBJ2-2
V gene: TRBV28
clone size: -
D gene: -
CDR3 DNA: TGTGCCAGCAGTTTATGGGGTGAAGCGTCCGGGGAGCTGTTTTTT
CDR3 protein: CASSLWGEASGELFF

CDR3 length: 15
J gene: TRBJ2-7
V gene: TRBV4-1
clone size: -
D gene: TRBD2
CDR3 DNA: TGCGCCAGCAGCCAAGATTCTAGCGGCTCCTACGAGCAGTACTTC
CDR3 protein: CASSQDSSGSYEQYF

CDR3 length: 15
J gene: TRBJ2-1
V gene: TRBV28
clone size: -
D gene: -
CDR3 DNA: TGTGCCAGCAGTTTAAGAGGCCGCCGGCTGAATGAGCAGTTCTTC
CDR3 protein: CASSLRGRRLNEQFF

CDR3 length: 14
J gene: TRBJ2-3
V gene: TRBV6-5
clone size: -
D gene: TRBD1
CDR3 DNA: TGTGCCAGCAGGAGAGAGGGGGCGGCAGATACGCAGTATTTT
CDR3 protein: CASRREGAADTQYF

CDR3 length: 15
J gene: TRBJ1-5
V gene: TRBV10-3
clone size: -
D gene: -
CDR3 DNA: TGTGCCATCAGTGAGTCTGGCGGCAGCAATCAGCCCCAGCATTTT
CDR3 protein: CAISESGGSNQPQHF

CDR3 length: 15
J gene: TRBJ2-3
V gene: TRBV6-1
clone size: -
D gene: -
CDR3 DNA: TGTGCCAGCAGTACCTACAGGCCTCCCACAGATACGCAGTATTTT
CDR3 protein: CASSTYRPPTDTQYF

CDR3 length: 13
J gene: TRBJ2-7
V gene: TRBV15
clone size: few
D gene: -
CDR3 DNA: TGTGCCACCAGCAGAGGATCCTCCTACGAGCAGTACTTC
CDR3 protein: CATSRGSSYEQYF

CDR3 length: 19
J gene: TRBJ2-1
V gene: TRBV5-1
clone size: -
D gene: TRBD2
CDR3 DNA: TGCGCCAGCAGCCCACTCGGCGGGGGGTGGACTATGGGCTACAATGAGCAGTTCTTC
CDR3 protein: CASSPLGGGWTMGYNEQFF

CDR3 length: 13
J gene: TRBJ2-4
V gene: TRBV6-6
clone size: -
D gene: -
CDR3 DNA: TGTGCCAGCAGTTACGTAGCCAAAAACATTCAGTACTTC
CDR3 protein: CASSYVAKNIQYF

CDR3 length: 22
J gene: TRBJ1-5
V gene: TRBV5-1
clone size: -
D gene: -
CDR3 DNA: TGCGCCAGCAGGACCCTTTGGTTTGGGCTTCCCGGGTATGACTTTAGCAATCAGCCCCAGCATTTT
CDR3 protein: CASRTLWFGLPGYDFSNQPQHF

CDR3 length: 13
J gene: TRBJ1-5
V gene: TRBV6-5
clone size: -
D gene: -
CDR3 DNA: TGTGCCAGCATGCGGGGGGGCAGGCAGCCCCAGCATTTT
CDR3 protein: CASMRGGRQPQHF

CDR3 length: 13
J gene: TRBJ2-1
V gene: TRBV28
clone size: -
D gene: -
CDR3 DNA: TGTGCCAGCAGTTTAAGACAGAACAATGAGCAGTTCTTC
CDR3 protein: CASSLRQNNEQFF

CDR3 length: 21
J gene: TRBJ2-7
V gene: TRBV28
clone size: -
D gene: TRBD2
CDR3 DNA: TGTGCCAGCAGTCCCGGGGACCTTAGCGGGAAAACAGTTAAAATTTTCTACGAGCAGTACTTC
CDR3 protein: CASSPGDLSGKTVKIFYEQYF

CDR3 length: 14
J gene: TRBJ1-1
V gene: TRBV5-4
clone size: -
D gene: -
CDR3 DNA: TGTGCCAGCAGCTTACCCAGCGGGGGAACTGAAGCTTTCTTT
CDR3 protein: CASSLPSGGTEAFF

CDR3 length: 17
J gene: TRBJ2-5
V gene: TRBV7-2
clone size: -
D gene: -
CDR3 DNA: TGTGCCAGCAGCGGGATTTGGCGGAGCGAAGGATTAGAGACCCAGTACTTC
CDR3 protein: CASSGIWRSEGLETQYF

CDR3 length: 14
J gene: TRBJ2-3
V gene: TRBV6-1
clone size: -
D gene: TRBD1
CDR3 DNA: TGTGCCAGCGGCCGGGACAGGTGGGCAGATACGCAGTATTTT
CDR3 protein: CASGRDRWADTQYF

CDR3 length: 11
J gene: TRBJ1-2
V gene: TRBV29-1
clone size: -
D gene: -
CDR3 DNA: TGCAGCGTTGGACGGGGCTATGGCTACACCTTC
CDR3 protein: CSVGRGYGYTF